This T cell receptor beta chain originates from a study of OX40 agonist ivuxolimab in advanced cancers. Repertoires were generated with immunoSEQ multiplex PCR, while TCRdb's copy carries only in-frame clones and drops some. The repertoire holds about 64,000 clones, with about 80% as singletons. The germline CDR1 and CDR2 sequences are MNHEY and SVGAGI. J lost 4 bases, V lost 7 bases, and 8 bases had no gene match. This CDR3 contains 14 residues. The sequences come from CD4+ or CD8+ T cells sorted from blood, collected in a trial of the OX40 agonist ivuxolimab. The chain combines TRBV6-5 with TRBJ2-7; TRBD1 matches 9 bases. The TCR sequence derives from an adult with an advanced solid tumor such as melanoma, head and neck, liver or kidney cancer. The CDR3 coding sequence is TGTGCCAGCAACCGCGGGACAGGGCAATACGAGCAGTACTTC. As protein: CASNRGTGQYEQYF.